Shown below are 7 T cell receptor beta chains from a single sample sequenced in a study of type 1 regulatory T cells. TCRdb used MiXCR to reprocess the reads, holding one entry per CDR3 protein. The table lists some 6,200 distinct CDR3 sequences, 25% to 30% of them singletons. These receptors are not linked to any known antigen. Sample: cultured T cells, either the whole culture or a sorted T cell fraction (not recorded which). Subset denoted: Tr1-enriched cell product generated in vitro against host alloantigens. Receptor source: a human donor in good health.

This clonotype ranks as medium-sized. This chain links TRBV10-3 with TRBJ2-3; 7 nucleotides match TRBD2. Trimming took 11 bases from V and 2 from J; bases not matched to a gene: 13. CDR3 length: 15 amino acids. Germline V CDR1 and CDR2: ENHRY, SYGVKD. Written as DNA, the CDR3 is TGTGCCGCATCTATTTCGGGGGGTGACACAGATACGCAGTATTTT. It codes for CAASISGGDTDTQYF.

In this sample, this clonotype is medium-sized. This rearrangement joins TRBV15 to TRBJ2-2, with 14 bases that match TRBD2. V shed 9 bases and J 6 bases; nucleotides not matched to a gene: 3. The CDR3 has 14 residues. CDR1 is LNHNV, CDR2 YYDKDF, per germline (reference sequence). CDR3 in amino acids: CATRTSGRPGELFF. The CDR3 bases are TGTGCCACTCGGACTAGCGGGAGGCCCGGGGAGCTGTTTTTT.

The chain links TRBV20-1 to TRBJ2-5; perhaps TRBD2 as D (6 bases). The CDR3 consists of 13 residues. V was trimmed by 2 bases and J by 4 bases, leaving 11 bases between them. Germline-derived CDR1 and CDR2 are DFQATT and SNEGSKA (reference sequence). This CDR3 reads CSARRAGRETQYF. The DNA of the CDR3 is TGCAGTGCTAGAAGGGCCGGGAGAGAGACCCAGTACTTC.

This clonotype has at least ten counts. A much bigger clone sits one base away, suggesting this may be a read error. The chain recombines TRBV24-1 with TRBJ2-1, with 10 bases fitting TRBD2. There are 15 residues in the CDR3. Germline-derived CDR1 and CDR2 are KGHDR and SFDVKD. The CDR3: CTTSDLRTSGNEQFF. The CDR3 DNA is TGTACCACCAGTGATTTGAGGACTAGCGGCAATGAGCAGTTCTTC.

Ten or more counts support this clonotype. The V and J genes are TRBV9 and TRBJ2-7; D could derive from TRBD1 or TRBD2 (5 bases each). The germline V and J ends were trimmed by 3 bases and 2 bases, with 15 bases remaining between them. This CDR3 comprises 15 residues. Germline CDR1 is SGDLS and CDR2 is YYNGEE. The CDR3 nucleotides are TGTGCCAGCAGCGAGTCCGGGACGCATGCCTACGAGCAGTACTTC. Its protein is CASSESGTHAYEQYF.

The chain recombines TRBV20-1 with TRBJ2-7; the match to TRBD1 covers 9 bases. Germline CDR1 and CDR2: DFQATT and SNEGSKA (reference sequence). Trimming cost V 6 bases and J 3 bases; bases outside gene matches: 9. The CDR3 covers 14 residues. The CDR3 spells CSAHDRGGLYEQYF. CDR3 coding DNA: TGCAGTGCCCATGACAGGGGGGGGCTCTACGAGCAGTACTTC.

CDR3 in DNA: TGTGCCAGCAGTTACGGACTAGCGGGTAAGGTTGAGCAGTTCTTC. Amino acid sequence: CASSYGLAGKVEQFF. The chain uses TRBV12-3 or TRBV12-4 and TRBJ2-1, with 11 nucleotides matching TRBD2. There are 15 residues in the CDR3. J lost 9 bases, V lost 4 bases, and 8 bases had no gene match.